The rows below give T cell receptor beta chains drawn from one sample of a study of blood T cell repertoires in COVID-19. Sequencing used immunoSEQ multiplex PCR; TCRdb keeps in-frame clones, though not all of them. The repertoire holds more than 150,000 clones, with nearly 80% as singletons. Sequences were obtained from PBMCs or T cells enriched from blood (not recorded which). The source is a man aged 60 to 69 who had been exposed to COVID-19. Each CDR3 is given with its conserved first and last residue. The D gene is left open where the match is weak. Size tells how often a clone was seen (once, few, many) or the class of an expanded clone, and some rows leave it out.

TRBV27	once	TRBJ1-6	NA	TGTGCCAGGGCAGGGACACGCAATAATTCACCCCTCCACTTT	CARAGTRNNSPLHF
TRBV28	NA	TRBJ2-3	NA	TGTGCCAGCATTGGAGGAGGTGGGATATACACAGATACGCAGTATTTT	CASIGGGGIYTDTQYF
TRBV2	once	TRBJ1-3	TRBD1	TGTGCCAGCAGTCAGGGGGGCGGAAACACCATATATTTT	CASSQGGGNTIYF
TRBV6-5	NA	TRBJ1-2	NA	TGTGCCAGCAGTTACCGTCCCCGGGATGCCCTTTATGGCTACACCTTC	CASSYRPRDALYGYTF
TRBV7-6	few	TRBJ2-1	NA	TGTGCCAGCAGCCCTAGTCTGTGGGAGGAGTACAATGAGCAGTTCTTC	CASSPSLWEEYNEQFF
TRBV6-6	NA	TRBJ1-2	NA	TGTGCCACCTCTGCGACAGTCTATGGCTACACCTTC	CATSATVYGYTF
TRBV5-6	once	TRBJ1-2	TRBD1	TGTGCCAGCAGCCCACCCGGACAGGGAACCTACACCTTC	CASSPPGQGTYTF
TRBV7-2	few	TRBJ2-2	NA	TGTGCCAGCAGCCCACAACGTACATTCGGGGAGCTGTTTTTT	CASSPQRTFGELFF
TRBV25-1	NA	TRBJ2-1	NA	TGTGCCAGCAACGGGGTTAATGGCAATGAGCAGTTCTTC	CASNGVNGNEQFF
TRBV5-1	few	TRBJ1-2	NA	TGCGCCAGCAGTGAAGTTCTAGGATATGGCTACACCTTC	CASSEVLGYGYTF
TRBV3-1/TRBV3-2	NA	TRBJ2-3	TRBD2	TGTGCCAGCAGTCCGAGCGGACTAGGGGCGAGGGCGCAGTATTTT	CASSPSGLGARAQYF
TRBV5-4	few	TRBJ2-1	NA	TGTGCCAGCAGCTTGGACAGGGCACGGCAGTTCTTC	CASSLDRARQFF
TRBV6-1	NA	TRBJ1-6	NA	TGTGCCAGCAGTGAAGGGCGACAGAATTCACCCCTCCACTTT	CASSEGRQNSPLHF
TRBV11-2	NA	TRBJ2-3	NA	TGTGCCAGCAGTTTAACAGGGTTATCTAGCACAGATACGCAGTATTTT	CASSLTGLSSTDTQYF
TRBV10-1	NA	TRBJ2-6	NA	TGCGCCAGCAGTCCCACTGGGGCCAACGTCCTGACTTTC	CASSPTGANVLTF
TRBV19	once	TRBJ2-3	TRBD2	TGTGCCAGTAGTATGGGACTAGCGGGAACCACAGATACGCAGTATTTT	CASSMGLAGTTDTQYF
TRBV6-2/TRBV6-3	few	TRBJ1-4	TRBD1	TGTGCCAGCAGCAGCCCAAAGACAGGGAGATCGACTAATGAAAAACTGTTTTTT	CASSSPKTGRSTNEKLFF
TRBV19	NA	TRBJ2-6	NA	TGTGCCAGTAGTATTCGACAGGCTGGGGCCAACGTCCTGACTTTC	CASSIRQAGANVLTF
TRBV12-3/TRBV12-4	NA	TRBJ1-6	NA	TGTGCCAGCAGTCTCACGGGTAATTCACCCCTCCACTTT	CASSLTGNSPLHF
TRBV24-1	NA	TRBJ1-2	TRBD1	TGTGCCGCAGGGGTAGGACAGGGGGCTTCTAACTATGGCTACACCTTC	CAAGVGQGASNYGYTF
TRBV4-3	few	TRBJ2-4	TRBD2	TGCGCCAGCAGCCTCTCCGGGGGGAACATTCAGTACTTC	CASSLSGGNIQYF
TRBV19	NA	TRBJ2-3	TRBD2	TGTGCCAGTAGTACCTTAGCGGGAGCGGTCACAGATACGCAGTATTTT	CASSTLAGAVTDTQYF
TRBV5-1	NA	TRBJ2-2	TRBD2	TGCGCCAGCAGCTTAGGAGCGGGAGGCACCGGGGAGCTGTTTTTT	CASSLGAGGTGELFF
TRBV15	once	TRBJ2-7	NA	TGTGCCACCAGCAGAGATTTGCGGGACTCCTACATCGAGCAGTACTTC	CATSRDLRDSYIEQYF
TRBV19	once	TRBJ1-5	NA	TGTGCCAGTAGTATAGATGGGGCAGGGAGGCGTCAGCCCCAGCATTTT	CASSIDGAGRRQPQHF
TRBV19	NA	TRBJ1-5	TRBD1	TGTGCCAGTAGTGGGGGACAGGGTAGCAATCAGCCCCAGCATTTT	CASSGGQGSNQPQHF
TRBV5-1	few	TRBJ2-5	NA	TGCGCCAGCAGCTTGGCAGGGGTACGGGAGACCCAGTACTTC	CASSLAGVRETQYF
TRBV5-4	once	TRBJ2-2	TRBD2	TGTGCCAGCAGCCGAACTAGCGGGACGAACACCGGGGAGCTGTTTTTT	CASSRTSGTNTGELFF
TRBV19	once	TRBJ1-3	NA	TGTGCCAGTAGTATAGAGGGGGGTGCTGGAAACACCATATATTTT	CASSIEGGAGNTIYF
TRBV15	NA	TRBJ1-2	TRBD1	TGTGCCACCAGCAGGCAGAGGTACGGACAGGGATATGGCTACACCTTC	CATSRQRYGQGYGYTF
TRBV27	NA	TRBJ2-1	NA	TGTGCCAGCAGTCCGGAGCAGGGGATCCGATCCTACAATGAGCAGTTCTTC	CASSPEQGIRSYNEQFF
TRBV9	few	TRBJ1-1	NA	TGTGCCAGCAGCGTAGACAGGATCAACACTGAAGCTTTCTTT	CASSVDRINTEAFF
TRBV9	NA	TRBJ2-1	NA	TGTGCCAGCAGCGTAGGCGGCCTCCCCTACAATGAGCAGTTCTTC	CASSVGGLPYNEQFF
TRBV4-1	NA	TRBJ2-1	NA	TGCGCCAGCAGCCAAGGGCTAGCGAGCGACTACAATGAGCAGTTCTTC	CASSQGLASDYNEQFF
TRBV28	few	TRBJ2-2	TRBD2	TGTGCCAGCAGTTTACTAGCGGGAGCCGGGGAGCTGTTTTTT	CASSLLAGAGELFF
TRBV28	NA	TRBJ2-7	TRBD1	TGTGCCAGCAGTTTACCGGGACAGTACGAGCAGTACTTC	CASSLPGQYEQYF
TRBV10-3	once	TRBJ2-1	TRBD1	TGTGCCATCAGCCAAGACAGGGCTTCCTACAATGAGCAGTTCTTC	CAISQDRASYNEQFF
TRBV14	NA	TRBJ1-1	NA	TGTGCCAGCAGCCAAACGGACAGGAACACTGAAGCTTTCTTT	CASSQTDRNTEAFF
TRBV7-2	NA	TRBJ2-1	TRBD2	TGTGCCAGCAGCTTAAGTCCCGGGACTAGCGGGAGATACAATGAGCAGTTCTTC	CASSLSPGTSGRYNEQFF
TRBV19	NA	TRBJ1-6	TRBD1	TGTGCCAGTAGTCGACAGGGTCTCGTAAATTCACCCCTCCACTTT	CASSRQGLVNSPLHF
TRBV21-1	many	TRBJ1-2	NA	TGTGCCAGCAGCAAAAGGGCCCCAAGGGGAAACTATGGCTACACCTTC	CASSKRAPRGNYGYTF
TRBV6-5	NA	TRBJ1-1	NA	TGTGCCAGCAGCCGGGGTTGGACTGAAGCTTTCTTT	CASSRGWTEAFF
TRBV7-8	NA	TRBJ1-3	NA	TGTGCCAGCAGCGTGGACAGTTTCTCTGGAAACACCATATATTTT	CASSVDSFSGNTIYF
TRBV5-1	NA	TRBJ2-1	TRBD2	TGCGCCAGCAGCTCAACCGGGACTAGCGGGAGGGCTGCCTACAATGAGCAGTTCTTC	CASSSTGTSGRAAYNEQFF
TRBV30	NA	TRBJ1-6	NA	TGTGCCTGGAGTGTCCAGTCCCAGTCACCCCTCCACTTT	CAWSVQSQSPLHF